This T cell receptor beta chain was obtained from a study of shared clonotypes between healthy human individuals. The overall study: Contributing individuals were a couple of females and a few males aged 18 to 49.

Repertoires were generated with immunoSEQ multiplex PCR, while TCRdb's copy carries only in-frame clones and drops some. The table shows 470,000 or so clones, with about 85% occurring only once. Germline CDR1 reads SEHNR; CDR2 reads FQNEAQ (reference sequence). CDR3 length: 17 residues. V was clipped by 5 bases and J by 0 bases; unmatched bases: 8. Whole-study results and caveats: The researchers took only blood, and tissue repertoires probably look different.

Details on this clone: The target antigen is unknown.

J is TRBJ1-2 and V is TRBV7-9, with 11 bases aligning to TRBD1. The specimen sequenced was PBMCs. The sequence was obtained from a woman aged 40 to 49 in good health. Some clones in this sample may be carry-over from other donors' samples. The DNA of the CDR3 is TGTGCCAGCAGCCCCAGGACAGGGGGCAATGCTAACTATGGCTACACCTTC. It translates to CASSPRTGGNANYGYTF.